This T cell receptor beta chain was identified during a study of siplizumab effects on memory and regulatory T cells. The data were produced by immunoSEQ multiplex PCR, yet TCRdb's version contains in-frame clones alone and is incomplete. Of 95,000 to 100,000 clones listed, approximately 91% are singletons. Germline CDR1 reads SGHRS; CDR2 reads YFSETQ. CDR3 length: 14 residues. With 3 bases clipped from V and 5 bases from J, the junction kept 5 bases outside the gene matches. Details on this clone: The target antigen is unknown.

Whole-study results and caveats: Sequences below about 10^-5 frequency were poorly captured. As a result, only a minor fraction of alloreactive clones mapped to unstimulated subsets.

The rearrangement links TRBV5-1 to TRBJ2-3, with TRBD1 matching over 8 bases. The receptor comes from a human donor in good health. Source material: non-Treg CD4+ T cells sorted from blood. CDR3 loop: CASSWQGAKDTQYF. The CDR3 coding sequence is TGCGCCAGCAGCTGGCAGGGGGCTAAAGATACGCAGTATTTT.